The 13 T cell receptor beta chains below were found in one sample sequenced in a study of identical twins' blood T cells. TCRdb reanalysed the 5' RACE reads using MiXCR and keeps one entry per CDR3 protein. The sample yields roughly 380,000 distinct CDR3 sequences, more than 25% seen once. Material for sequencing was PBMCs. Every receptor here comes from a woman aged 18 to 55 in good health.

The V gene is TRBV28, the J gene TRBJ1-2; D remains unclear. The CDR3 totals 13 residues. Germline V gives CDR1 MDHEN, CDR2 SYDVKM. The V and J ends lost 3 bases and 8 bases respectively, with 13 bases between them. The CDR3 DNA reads TGTGCCAGCAGTTTTCTAAGGGTTGAAGGCTACACCTTC. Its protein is CASSFLRVEGYTF.

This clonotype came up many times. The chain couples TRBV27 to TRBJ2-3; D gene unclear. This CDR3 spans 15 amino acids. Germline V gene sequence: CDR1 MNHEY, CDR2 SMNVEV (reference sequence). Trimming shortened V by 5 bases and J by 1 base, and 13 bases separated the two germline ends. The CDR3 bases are TGTGCCAGCAGTGCCACCTTCTGGGGCACAGATACGCAGTATTTT. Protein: CASSATFWGTDTQYF.

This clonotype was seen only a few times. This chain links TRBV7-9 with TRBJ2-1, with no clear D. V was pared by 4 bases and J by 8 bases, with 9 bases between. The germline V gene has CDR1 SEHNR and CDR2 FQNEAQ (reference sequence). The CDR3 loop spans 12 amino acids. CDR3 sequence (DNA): TGTGCCAGCAGCTACGGAGCCCATGAGCAGTTCTTC. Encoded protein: CASSYGAHEQFF.

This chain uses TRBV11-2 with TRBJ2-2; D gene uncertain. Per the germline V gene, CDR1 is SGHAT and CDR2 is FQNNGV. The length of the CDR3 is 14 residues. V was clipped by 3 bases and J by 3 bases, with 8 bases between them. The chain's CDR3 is CASSFLGYTGELFF. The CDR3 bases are TGTGCCAGCAGCTTTTTAGGCTACACCGGGGAGCTGTTTTTT.

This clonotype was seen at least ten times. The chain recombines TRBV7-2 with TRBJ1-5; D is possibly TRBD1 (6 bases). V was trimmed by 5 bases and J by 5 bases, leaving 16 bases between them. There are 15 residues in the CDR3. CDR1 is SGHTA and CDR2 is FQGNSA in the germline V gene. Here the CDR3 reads CASSLFGTLDQPQHF. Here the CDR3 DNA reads TGTGCCAGCAGCCTATTCGGGACACTTGATCAGCCCCAGCATTTT.

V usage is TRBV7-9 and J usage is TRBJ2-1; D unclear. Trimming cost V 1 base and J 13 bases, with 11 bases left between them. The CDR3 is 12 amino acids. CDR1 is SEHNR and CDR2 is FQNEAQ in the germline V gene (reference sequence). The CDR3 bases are TGTGCCAGCAGCTTAGTTGTAGTAAAACAGTTCTTC. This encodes CASSLVVVKQFF.

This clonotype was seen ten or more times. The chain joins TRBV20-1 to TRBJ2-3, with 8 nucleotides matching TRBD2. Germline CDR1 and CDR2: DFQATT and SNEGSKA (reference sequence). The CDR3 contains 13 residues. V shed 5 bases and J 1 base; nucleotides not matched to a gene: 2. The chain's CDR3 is CSALLAGTDTQYF. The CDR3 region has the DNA TGCAGTGCTCTACTAGCGGGCACAGATACGCAGTATTTT.

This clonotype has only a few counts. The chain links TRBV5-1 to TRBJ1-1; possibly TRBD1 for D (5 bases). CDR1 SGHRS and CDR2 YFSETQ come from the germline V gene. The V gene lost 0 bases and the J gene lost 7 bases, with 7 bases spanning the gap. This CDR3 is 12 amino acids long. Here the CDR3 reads CASSLDRLEAFF. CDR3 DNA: TGCGCCAGCAGCTTGGACAGGCTTGAAGCTTTCTTT.

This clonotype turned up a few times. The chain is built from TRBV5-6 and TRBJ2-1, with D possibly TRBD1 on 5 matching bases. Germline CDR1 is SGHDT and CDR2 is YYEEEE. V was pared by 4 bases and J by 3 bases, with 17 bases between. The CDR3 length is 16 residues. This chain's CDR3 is CASSPLRARVYNEQFF. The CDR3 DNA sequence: TGTGCCAGCAGCCCCTTACGTGCCAGGGTCTACAATGAGCAGTTCTTC.

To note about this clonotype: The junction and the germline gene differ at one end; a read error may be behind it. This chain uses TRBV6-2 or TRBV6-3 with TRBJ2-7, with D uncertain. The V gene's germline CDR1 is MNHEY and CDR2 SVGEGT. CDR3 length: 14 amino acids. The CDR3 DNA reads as TGTGCCGGCAGTTATGGCCCGCGGAATTACGAGCAGTACTTC. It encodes CAGSYGPRNYEQYF.

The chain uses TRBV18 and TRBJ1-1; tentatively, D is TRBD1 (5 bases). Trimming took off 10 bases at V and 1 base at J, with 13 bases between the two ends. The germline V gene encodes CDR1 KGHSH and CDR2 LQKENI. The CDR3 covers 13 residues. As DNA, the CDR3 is TGTGCCACGGGAGGGGAGTCGAACACTGAAGCTTTCTTT. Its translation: CATGGESNTEAFF.

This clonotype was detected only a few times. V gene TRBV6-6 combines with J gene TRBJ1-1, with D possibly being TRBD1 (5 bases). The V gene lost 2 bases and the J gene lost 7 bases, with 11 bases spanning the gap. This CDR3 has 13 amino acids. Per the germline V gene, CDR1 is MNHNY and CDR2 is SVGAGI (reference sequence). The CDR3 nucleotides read TGTGCCAGCAGTTACAGAGGGGCCGGTGAAGCTTTCTTT. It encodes CASSYRGAGEAFF.

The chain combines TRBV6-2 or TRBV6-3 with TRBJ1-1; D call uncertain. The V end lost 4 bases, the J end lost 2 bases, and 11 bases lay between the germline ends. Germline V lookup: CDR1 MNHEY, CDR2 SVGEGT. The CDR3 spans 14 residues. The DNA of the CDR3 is TGTGCCAGCAGTTTTACCAAGTACAACACTGAAGCTTTCTTT. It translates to CASSFTKYNTEAFF.